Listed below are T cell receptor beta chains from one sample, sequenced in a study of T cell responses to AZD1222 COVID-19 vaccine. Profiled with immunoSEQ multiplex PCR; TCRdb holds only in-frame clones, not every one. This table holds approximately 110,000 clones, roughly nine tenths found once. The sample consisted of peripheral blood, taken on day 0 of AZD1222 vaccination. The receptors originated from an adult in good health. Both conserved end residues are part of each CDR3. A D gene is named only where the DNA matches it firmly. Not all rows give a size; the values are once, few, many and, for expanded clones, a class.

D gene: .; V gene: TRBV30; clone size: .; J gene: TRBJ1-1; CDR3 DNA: TGTGCCTGGAGTGTTAAGGGTCACCTCACTGAAGCTTTCTTT; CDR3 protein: CAWSVKGHLTEAFF
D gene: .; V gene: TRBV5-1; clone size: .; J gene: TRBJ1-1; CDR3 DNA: TGCGCCAGCTCCCTAACTGGTGGCGGGGGCAAGGGGGGAACTGAAGCTTTCTTT; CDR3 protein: CASSLTGGGGKGGTEAFF
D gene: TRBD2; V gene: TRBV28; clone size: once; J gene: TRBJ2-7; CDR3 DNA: TGTGCCAGCATCCCTGGGGGGGAAGGGTCCTACGAGCAGTACTTC; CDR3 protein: CASIPGGEGSYEQYF
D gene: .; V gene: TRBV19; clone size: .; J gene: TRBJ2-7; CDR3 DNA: TGTGCCAGTAGTATGATGAAGGGGCACGAGCAGTACTTC; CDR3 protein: CASSMMKGHEQYF
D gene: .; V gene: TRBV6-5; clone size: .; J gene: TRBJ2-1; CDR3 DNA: TGTGCCAGCAGTTACTCTTTCGCGCGAAACAATGAGCAGTTCTTC; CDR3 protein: CASSYSFARNNEQFF
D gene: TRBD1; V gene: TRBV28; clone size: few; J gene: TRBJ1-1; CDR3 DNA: TGTGCCAGCAGCCGCCGCCTAGGACAGGGGGTGATGGCTTTCTTT; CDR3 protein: CASSRRLGQGVMAFF
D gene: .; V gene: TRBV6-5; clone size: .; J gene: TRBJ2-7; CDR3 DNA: TGTGCCAGCAGCATACAACGCGAGCGCGAGCAGTACTTC; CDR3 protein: CASSIQREREQYF
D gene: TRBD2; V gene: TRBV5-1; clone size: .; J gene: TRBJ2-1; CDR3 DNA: TGCGCCAGCAGCTTGGAACTAGCGTCCTACAATGAGCAGTTCTTC; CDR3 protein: CASSLELASYNEQFF
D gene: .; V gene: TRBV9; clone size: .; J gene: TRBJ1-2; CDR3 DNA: TGTGCCAGCAGCGTAGACGGCTATGGCTACACCTTC; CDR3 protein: CASSVDGYGYTF
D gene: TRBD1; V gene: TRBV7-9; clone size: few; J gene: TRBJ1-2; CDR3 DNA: TGTGCCAGCAGCTTAGGGGAGGGACAGGTGGGCTACACCTTC; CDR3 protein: CASSLGEGQVGYTF
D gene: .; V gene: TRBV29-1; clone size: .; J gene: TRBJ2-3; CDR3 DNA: TGCAGCGTTGTTTTGGGGGCGGGAGAGGTGGGAACAGATACGCAGTATTTT; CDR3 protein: CSVVLGAGEVGTDTQYF
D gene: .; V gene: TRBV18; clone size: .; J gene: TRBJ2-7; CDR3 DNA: TGTGCCAGCTCACCCCCCGGCGAGGTCGGCTACGAGCAGTACTTC; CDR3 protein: CASSPPGEVGYEQYF
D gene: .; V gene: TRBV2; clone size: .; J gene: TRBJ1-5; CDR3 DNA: TGTGCCAGCACCCCGGCGCGGACGGGATTTAAGCCCCAGCATTTT; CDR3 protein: CASTPARTGFKPQHF
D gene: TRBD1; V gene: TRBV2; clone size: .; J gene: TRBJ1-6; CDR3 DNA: TGTGCCAGCAGTGGACAGGGGGCGGATTCACCCCTCCACTTT; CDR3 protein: CASSGQGADSPLHF
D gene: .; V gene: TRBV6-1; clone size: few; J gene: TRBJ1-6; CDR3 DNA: TGTGCCAGCAGTGATAGAGGGGGTGGGAATTCACCCCTCCACTTT; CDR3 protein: CASSDRGGGNSPLHF
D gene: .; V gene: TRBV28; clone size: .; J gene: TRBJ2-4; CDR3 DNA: TGTGCCAGCAGTCGGCGGGGGCAGGGTATGTTTCAGTACTTC; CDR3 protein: CASSRRGQGMFQYF
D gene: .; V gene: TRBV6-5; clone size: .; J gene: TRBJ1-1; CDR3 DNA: TGTGCCAGCAGTTACTCGTTCGGAGGGGAAGCTGAAGCTTTCTTT; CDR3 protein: CASSYSFGGEAEAFF
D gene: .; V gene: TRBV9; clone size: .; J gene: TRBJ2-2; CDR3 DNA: TGTGTCAGCAGCCAACAGGGGATGGTGCGGGGGACCGGGGAGCTGTTTTTT; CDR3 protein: CVSSQQGMVRGTGELFF
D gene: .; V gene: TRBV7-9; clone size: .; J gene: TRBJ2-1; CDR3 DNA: TGTGCCTGCCAGGGGGGAAGGAAGGAGCAGTTCTTC; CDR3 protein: CACQGGRKEQFF
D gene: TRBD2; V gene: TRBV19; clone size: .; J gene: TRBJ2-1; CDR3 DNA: TGTGCCAGCCAAGGGGACTATAACAATGAGCAGTTCTTC; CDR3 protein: CASQGDYNNEQFF
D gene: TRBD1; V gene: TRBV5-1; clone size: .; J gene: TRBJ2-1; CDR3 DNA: TGCGCCAGCAGCGTTACGGGACAGCAATACAATGAGCAGTTCTTC; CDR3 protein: CASSVTGQQYNEQFF
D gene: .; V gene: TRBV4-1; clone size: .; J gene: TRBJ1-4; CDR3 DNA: TGCGCCAGCAGCCTAAGTGGAGGGACTAATGAAAAACTGTTTTTT; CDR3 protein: CASSLSGGTNEKLFF
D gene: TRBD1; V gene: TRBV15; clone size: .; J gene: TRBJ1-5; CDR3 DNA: TGTGCCACCAGCAGGGACCAGGGGGCCTCTCAGCCCCAGCATTTT; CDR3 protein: CATSRDQGASQPQHF
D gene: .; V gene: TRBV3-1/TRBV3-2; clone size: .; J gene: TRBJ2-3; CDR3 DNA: TGTGCCAGCAGCCCCATAGGACCCAATACGCAGTATTTT; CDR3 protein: CASSPIGPNTQYF
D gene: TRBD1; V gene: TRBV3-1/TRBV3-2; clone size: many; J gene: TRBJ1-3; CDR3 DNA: TGTGCCAGCAGCAAAGTAGGGACAGGGGGCGGAAACACCATATATTTT; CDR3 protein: CASSKVGTGGGNTIYF
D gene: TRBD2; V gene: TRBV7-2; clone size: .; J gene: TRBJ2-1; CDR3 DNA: TGTGCCAGCAGGCCCTCCGGGACTAGCCGCGGTGAGCAGTTCTTC; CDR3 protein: CASRPSGTSRGEQFF
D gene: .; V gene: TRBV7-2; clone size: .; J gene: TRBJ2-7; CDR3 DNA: TGTGCCAGCAGCATCCGGACAGCTGCCTACGAGCAGTACTTC; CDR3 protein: CASSIRTAAYEQYF
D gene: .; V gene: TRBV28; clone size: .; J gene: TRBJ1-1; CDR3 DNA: TGTGCCAGCAGCCACAGCGAGGGCACTGAAGCTTTCTTT; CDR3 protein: CASSHSEGTEAFF
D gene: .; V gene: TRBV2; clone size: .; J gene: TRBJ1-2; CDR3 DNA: TGTGCCAGCAGTCAAAGTGGGGCTGCGCATGGCTACACCTTC; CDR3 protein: CASSQSGAAHGYTF
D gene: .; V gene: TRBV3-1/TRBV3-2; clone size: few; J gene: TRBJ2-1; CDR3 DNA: TGTGCCAGCAGCCCTAGTTTAGCGGATGACTACAATGAGCAGTTCTTC; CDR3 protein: CASSPSLADDYNEQFF
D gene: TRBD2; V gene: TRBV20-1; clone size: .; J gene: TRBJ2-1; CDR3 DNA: TGCAGTGCTAGTCTTGCGGGGGGGCCGGGGAATGAGCAGTTCTTC; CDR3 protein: CSASLAGGPGNEQFF
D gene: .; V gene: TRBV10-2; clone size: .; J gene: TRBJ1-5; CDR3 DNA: TGCGCCAGCAGTGAGTACAGTTATCAGCCCCAGCATTTT; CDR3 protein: CASSEYSYQPQHF
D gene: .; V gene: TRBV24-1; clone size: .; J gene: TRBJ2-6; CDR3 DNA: TGTGCCACCAGCCGATCACAGAGCCAGGCCGTCCTGACTTTC; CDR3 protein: CATSRSQSQAVLTF
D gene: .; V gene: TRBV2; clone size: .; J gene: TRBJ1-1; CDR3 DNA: TGTGCCAGCAGCCTCAGAGGAACCACTGAAGCTTTCTTT; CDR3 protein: CASSLRGTTEAFF
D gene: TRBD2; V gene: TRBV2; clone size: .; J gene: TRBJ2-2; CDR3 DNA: TGTGCCAGCAGCTTTACCTCGACGGGACTAGGAGGAGGCGGGGAGCTGTTTTTT; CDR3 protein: CASSFTSTGLGGGGELFF
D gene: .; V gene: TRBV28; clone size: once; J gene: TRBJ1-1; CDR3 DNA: TGTGCCAGCAGTTTATACACACCCGTCACTGAAGCTTTCTTT; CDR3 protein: CASSLYTPVTEAFF
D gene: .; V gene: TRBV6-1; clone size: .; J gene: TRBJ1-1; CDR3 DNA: TGTGCCAGCAGTGAAAGGTGGGCAGAGCGGACTGAAGCTTTCTTT; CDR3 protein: CASSERWAERTEAFF
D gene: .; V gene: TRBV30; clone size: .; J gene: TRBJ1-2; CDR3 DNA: TGTGCCTGGACCTTATCGGCAGGAGACTATGGCTACACCTTC; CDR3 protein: CAWTLSAGDYGYTF
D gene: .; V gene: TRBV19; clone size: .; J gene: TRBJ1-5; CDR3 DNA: TGTGCCAGTAGCTCCCCCTATCCGGGTCATAATCAGCCCCAGCATTTT; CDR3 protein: CASSSPYPGHNQPQHF
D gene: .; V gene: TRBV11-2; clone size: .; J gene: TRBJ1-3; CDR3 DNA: TGTGCCAGCAGCTTAGGAGGAGGGGTGGGAAACACCATATATTTT; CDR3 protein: CASSLGGGVGNTIYF
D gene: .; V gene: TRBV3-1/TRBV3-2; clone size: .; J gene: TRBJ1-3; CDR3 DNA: TGTGCCAGCAGCCAAGCGCCTGGGCTTGACTCTGGAAACACCATATATTTT; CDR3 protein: CASSQAPGLDSGNTIYF
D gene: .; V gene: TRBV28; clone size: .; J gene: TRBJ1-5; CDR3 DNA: TGTGCCAGCAGTTCTAGGACGAGCAATCAGCCCCAGCATTTT; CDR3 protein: CASSSRTSNQPQHF
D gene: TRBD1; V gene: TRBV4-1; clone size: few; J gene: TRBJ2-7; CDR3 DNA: TGCGCCAGCAGCGCCAGGACAGGCAATTCCTACGAGCAGTACTTC; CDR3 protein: CASSARTGNSYEQYF